This T cell receptor (beta chain) was recorded in a study of response to subunit inactivated influenza vaccine. This CDR3 comprises 14 residues. V trimming: 6 bases; J trimming: 3 bases; junction bases outside the gene matches: 4. TCRdb used MiXCR to reprocess the RT-PCR reads, holding one entry per CDR3 protein. The sample shows about 500,000 distinct CDR3 sequences, 16% of them seen only once. The V call is TRBV12-3 or TRBV12-4, the J call TRBJ2-1; 8 nucleotides align to TRBD2. The material sequenced was CD4+ T cells sorted from PBMCs, taken 23 months after vaccination. The TCR originated in a man between 50 and 75 years old who received an inactivated influenza vaccine. The CDR3 DNA reads as TGTGCCAGCAGGAGCGGGAGAGACTACAATGAGCAGTTCTTC. Its protein is CASRSGRDYNEQFF.